Shown below are 30 T cell receptor beta chains from a single sample sequenced in a study of shared T cell receptors in the human thymus. Assay used: immunoSEQ multiplex PCR; TCRdb lists only in-frame clones, some missing. The sample has some 700,000 clones, 70% to 90% seen once. This sample also appeared in a second study, on human thymus T cells.

Sequencing was performed on thymocytes. These receptors came from a girl under three years old with a congenital heart defect.

The gene calls are TRBV30 and TRBJ1-1; D gene ambiguous. The CDR3 has 15 residues. CDR1 is GTSNPN and CDR2 is SVGIG in the germline V gene (reference sequence). V shed 4 bases and J shed 6 bases, with 21 bases lying between them. The CDR3 DNA is TGTGCCTGGATGAACAGACTATTTCCAGCCCCTGAAGCTTTCTTT. Residues: CAWMNRLFPAPEAFF.

The chain carries TRBV11-2 and TRBJ2-5; 9 bases align to TRBD2. Germline values: CDR1 SGHAT, CDR2 FQNNGV. The CDR3 consists of 16 residues. J was trimmed by 5 bases and V by 0 bases; bases with no gene match: 7. The CDR3 region is CASSLENSGGSETQYF. The CDR3, as DNA: TGTGCCAGCAGCTTAGAGAATAGCGGGGGTTCCGAGACCCAGTACTTC.

On this clone: Other DNA variants within this sample encode the same CDR3. The gene calls are TRBV9 and TRBJ2-5, with unresolved D. V lost 0 bases to trimming and J lost 1 base, with 4 bases between them. The CDR3 runs to 13 residues. The germline gives CDR1 SGDLS, CDR2 YYNGEE. CDR3 coding DNA: TGTGCCAGCAGCGTAGCAGGCCAAGAGACCCAGTACTTC. Its protein product is CASSVAGQETQYF.

The chain has TRBV5-1 and TRBJ2-1; 7 nucleotides agree with TRBD1. Germline CDR1 reads SGHRS; CDR2 reads YFSETQ. The CDR3 extends over 14 amino acids. Trimming removed 4 bases from V and 10 bases from J; junction bases left unmatched: 11. The CDR3 region has the DNA TGCGCCAGCAGCCCCGGACAGGCAATTCTGGAGCAGTTCTTC. Protein sequence: CASSPGQAILEQFF.

The chain links TRBV5-1 to TRBJ2-2; tentatively, D is TRBD1 (6 bases). V dropped 6 bases and J dropped 7 bases, with 13 bases sitting between them. From germline, CDR1 is SGHRS and CDR2 YFSETQ. The CDR3 totals 13 residues. CDR3 in amino acids: CASTPHRDGELFF. DNA of the CDR3: TGCGCCAGCACGCCCCACAGGGACGGGGAGCTGTTTTTT. Complete variable domain (other parts from reference TRBV5-1 and TRBJ2-2): KAGVTQTPRYLIKTRGQQVTLSCSPISGHRSVSWYQQTPGQGLQFLFEYFSETQRNKGNFPGRFSGRQFSNSRSEMNVSTLELGDSALYLCASTPHRDGELFFGEGSRLTVL.

J is TRBJ2-3 and V is TRBV16; 7 nucleotides align to TRBD1. This CDR3 comprises 16 residues. V shed 4 bases and J 0 bases; nucleotides not matched to a gene: 7. CDR1 and CDR2 (germline): KGHSY, FQNENV. In DNA form, the CDR3 reads TGTGCCAGCAGCCCCCTCGGGACAGCTAGCACAGATACGCAGTATTTT. Translated, it gives CASSPLGTASTDTQYF.

For the CDR3, the DNA is TGTGCCAGCAGTTTATTTGGGACAGCCGGCTATGGCTACACCTTC. It specifies CASSLFGTAGYGYTF. The V and J genes are TRBV27 and TRBJ1-2; TRBD1 matches 7 bases. This CDR3 spans 15 amino acids. Per germline, CDR1 MNHEY and CDR2 SMNVEV (reference sequence). The J segment lost 4 bases and the V segment lost 1 base, leaving 6 bases of the junction unmatched.

There are a few counts of this clone. This rearrangement joins TRBV14 to TRBJ2-3; 7 bases line up with TRBD1. CDR3 length: 17 residues. The V and J ends lost 3 bases and 3 bases, in that order; junction bases with no gene match: 12. Looked up from germline, CDR1 is SGHDN and CDR2 is FVKESK. In DNA form, the CDR3 reads TGTGCCAGCAGCCACCGGAGACAGGGAGAGGGTACAGATACGCAGTATTTT. It yields the protein CASSHRRQGEGTDTQYF.

In its sample, this clone was seen once. V is TRBV9 and J is TRBJ1-3, with D possibly TRBD1 on 5 matching bases. V dropped 0 bases and J dropped 2 bases, with 15 bases sitting between them. This CDR3 is built from 17 residues. Germline loops: CDR1 SGDLS, CDR2 YYNGEE. The DNA of the CDR3 is TGTGCCAGCAGCGTAGCTACAGGCAAAGTGGCTGGAAACACCATATATTTT. Translation gives CASSVATGKVAGNTIYF.

This sequence joins TRBV7-8 and TRBJ1-6; 7 bases map to TRBD1. Germline CDR1 and CDR2: SGHVS and FQNEAQ. The ends lost 0 bases at V and 8 bases at J; junction bases unmatched: 10. The CDR3 loop spans 17 amino acids. DNA for the CDR3: TGTGCCAGCAGCTTAGCGCCCAAGGGACAGTCCGATTCACCCCTCCACTTT. This sequence encodes CASSLAPKGQSDSPLHF.

V usage is TRBV27 and J usage is TRBJ2-7, with 9 positions matching TRBD1. CDR3 length: 15 amino acids. Germline V gene sequence: CDR1 MNHEY, CDR2 SMNVEV (reference sequence). V was pared by 6 bases and J by 7 bases, with 13 bases of the junction left unmatched. CDR3: CASRGIWTGVEEQYF. In DNA form, the CDR3 reads TGTGCCAGCAGAGGAATTTGGACAGGGGTTGAGGAGCAGTACTTC.

This CDR3 reads CASSLAWQGAVSGNTIYF. In DNA form, the CDR3 reads TGTGCCAGCAGCTTAGCGTGGCAGGGGGCAGTCTCTGGAAACACCATATATTTT. The chain links TRBV7-2 to TRBJ1-3; 8 bases are a match to TRBD1. Germline CDR1 and CDR2: SGHTA and FQGNSA. V lost 0 bases to trimming and J lost 0 bases; unmatched junction nucleotides: 7. CDR3 length: 18 residues.

The V and J genes are TRBV27 and TRBJ1-4; D gene ambiguous. V dropped 1 base and J dropped 4 bases, with 10 bases sitting between them. The CDR3 runs 15 residues. Germline V gene lookup returns CDR1 MNHEY and CDR2 SMNVEV (reference sequence). The CDR3 loop reads CASSLFRPYNEKLFF. Here the CDR3 DNA reads TGTGCCAGCAGTTTATTTCGTCCCTATAATGAAAAACTGTTTTTT.

This chain links TRBV13 with TRBJ1-2; TRBD1 agrees at 9 bases. The CDR3 covers 15 residues. V lost 4 bases to trimming and J lost 2 bases; unmatched junction nucleotides: 5. Germline-derived CDR1 and CDR2 are PRHDT and FYEKMQ (reference sequence). The CDR3 region has the DNA TGTGCCAGCAGCTCTCGGGACAGGGAAAACTATGGCTACACCTTC. This codes for CASSSRDRENYGYTF.

CDR3 bases: TGTGCCAGCAGCCAACCAGCGGGGGGGTTGATAGAGACCCAGTACTTC. Its protein product is CASSQPAGGLIETQYF. The genes are TRBV4-2 and TRBJ2-5; 10 bases fit TRBD2. CDR3 length equals 16 residues. CDR1 and CDR2 from the germline V gene are LGHNA and YNFKEQ. Trimming took 2 bases from V and 4 from J; bases not matched to a gene: 7.

The chain couples TRBV5-4 to TRBJ2-5, with TRBD1 identical over 9 bases. TRBJ2-7 explains the end of the DNA better; the J call may be wrong. Germline CDR1 SGHNT, CDR2 YYREEE (reference sequence). This CDR3 has 16 residues. CDR3 sequence (DNA): TGTGCCAGCAGCTTTTTGATGGGACAGGGTCTCTACGAGCAGTACTTC. This translates into CASSFLMGQGLYEQYF.

V and J are TRBV5-1 and TRBJ2-4, with 8 bases identical to TRBD1. V trimming: 0 bases; J trimming: 0 bases; junction bases outside the gene matches: 5. CDR1 SGHRS and CDR2 YFSETQ come from the germline V gene. The CDR3 contains 17 residues. The CDR3 region has the DNA TGCGCCAGCAGCTTGGAGACAGGGGCTTTAGCCAAAAACATTCAGTACTTC. It is translated as CASSLETGALAKNIQYF.

This clone came up once. V and J are TRBV6-5 and TRBJ1-2, with D hard to call. V lost 7 bases, J lost 6 bases, and 12 bases lay in between. This CDR3 contains 12 residues. Germline V CDR1 and CDR2: MNHEY, SVGAGI. CDR3 protein: CASISNGNGYTF. Written as DNA, the CDR3 is TGTGCCAGCATTTCGAACGGGAATGGCTACACCTTC.

This clone was found a few times. The V gene is TRBV5-6, the J gene TRBJ1-2; D might be TRBD1 (5 bases). Deletions cut 0 bases from V and 4 bases from J, with 19 bases between. This CDR3 has 17 amino acids. Germline CDR1 reads SGHDT; CDR2 reads YYEEEE. This chain's CDR3 is CASSLAREGTRSYGYTF. CDR3 DNA: TGTGCCAGCAGCTTGGCCCGGGAAGGGACTCGGAGCTATGGCTACACCTTC.

This clone was found a few times. The J gene is TRBJ1-1, the V gene TRBV12-5; D ambiguous. The germline gives CDR1 LGHNT, CDR2 FRNRAP. The V end lost 1 base, the J end lost 7 bases, and 10 bases lay between the germline ends. This CDR3 contains 13 residues. CDR3 nucleotide sequence: TGTGCTAGTGGTTTGGGACGGCGCGGTGAAGCTTTCTTT. Protein sequence: CASGLGRRGEAFF.

V is TRBV19 and J is TRBJ1-6, with D unresolved. The CDR3 totals 14 residues. In germline, CDR1 is LNHDA, CDR2 SQIVND (reference sequence). V was shortened by 6 bases and J by 9 bases, with 15 bases between the two germline ends. The DNA for the CDR3 is TGTGCCAGTAGCATGGACTCGATCCGTTCACCCCTCCACTTT. This codes for CASSMDSIRSPLHF. Full variable domain (rest looked up from reference TRBV19 and TRBJ1-6): DGGITQSPKYLFRKEGQNVTLSCEQNLNHDAMYWYRQDPGQGLRLIYYSQIVNDFQKGDIAEGYSVSREKKESFPLTVTSAQKNPTAFYLCASSMDSIRSPLHFGNGTRLTVT.

CDR3: CAISQGAWEQPQHF. In DNA form, the CDR3 reads TGTGCCATCAGCCAGGGGGCTTGGGAGCAGCCCCAGCATTTT. The rearrangement links TRBV10-3 to TRBJ1-5; 8 nucleotides line up with TRBD1. Looked up from germline, CDR1 is ENHRY and CDR2 is SYGVKD. CDR3 length equals 14 residues. Germline trimming cut 6 bases from V and 7 bases from J; bases unmatched to any gene: 8.

The chain uses TRBV5-5 and TRBJ2-2, with D maybe TRBD2 (7 bases). The V end was cut by 7 bases, the J end by 4 bases, with 17 bases between. Germline loops: CDR1 SGHKS, CDR2 YYEKEE (reference sequence). The CDR3 length is 15 residues. Here the CDR3 DNA reads TGTGCCAGCCGGACGGGGGGCGGTAGCACCGGGGAGCTGTTTTTT. Protein sequence: CASRTGGGSTGELFF.

The gene calls are TRBV19 and TRBJ2-5; 10 bases are a match to TRBD2. The CDR3 has 16 residues. CDR1 is LNHDA and CDR2 is SQIVND in the germline V gene (reference sequence). With 6 bases clipped from V and 5 bases from J, the junction kept 12 bases outside the gene matches. As DNA, the CDR3 is TGTGCCAGTAGCAAAGGGGAGCGGGGGGGCCAGGAGACCCAGTACTTC. Its translation is CASSKGERGGQETQYF. Complete variable domain (other parts from reference TRBV19 and TRBJ2-5): DGGITQSPKYLFRKEGQNVTLSCEQNLNHDAMYWYRQDPGQGLRLIYYSQIVNDFQKGDIAEGYSVSREKKESFPLTVTSAQKNPTAFYLCASSKGERGGQETQYFGPGTRLLVL.

V is TRBV7-8 and J is TRBJ1-4; 10 bases line up with TRBD1. The CDR3 loop spans 15 amino acids. Trimming took 5 bases from V and 7 from J; bases not matched to a gene: 7. Germline CDR1 SGHVS, CDR2 FQNEAQ. The DNA for the CDR3 is TGTGCCAGCAGCGGGAGGGGGGACAGGGGTGAAAAACTGTTTTTT. It yields the protein CASSGRGDRGEKLFF.

J is TRBJ1-1 and V is TRBV19; 7 positions match TRBD1. Germline lookup yields CDR1 LNHDA and CDR2 SQIVND (reference sequence). The V and J ends lost 5 bases and 7 bases, in that order; junction bases with no gene match: 19. This CDR3 spans 17 amino acids. In nucleotides, the CDR3 is TGTGCCAGTAGTTCGGGACAGTACAGAGATTACAGAGGTGAAGCTTTCTTT. Translation gives CASSSGQYRDYRGEAFF.

The rearrangement uses TRBV10-1 and TRBJ1-1, with a tentative D call TRBD1 (6 bases). This CDR3 is 14 amino acids long. Trimming stripped 1 base from V and 5 bases from J, with 11 bases between. Germline V gene data show CDR1 as WNHNN and CDR2 as SYGVQD (reference sequence). CDR3: CASSEWQRGTEAFF. The CDR3 nucleotides are TGCGCCAGCAGTGAGTGGCAGAGGGGGACTGAAGCTTTCTTT.

The chain joins TRBV19 to TRBJ2-3; maybe TRBD2 (7 bases). This CDR3 contains 13 residues. The germline V gene encodes CDR1 LNHDA and CDR2 SQIVND (reference sequence). Trimming cost V 9 bases and J 6 bases, with 16 bases left between them. In DNA form, the CDR3 reads TGTGCCAGCACCCGGGGGGCCCAGGATACGCAGTATTTT. This encodes CASTRGAQDTQYF.

J is TRBJ1-1 and V is TRBV4-3; D gene uncertain. V gave up 0 bases and J gave up 2 bases, with 25 bases separating them. In germline, CDR1 is LGHNA, CDR2 YSLEER. The length of the CDR3 is 20 residues. The CDR3 is CASSQDTAWADREVNTEAFF. The CDR3 DNA is TGCGCCAGCAGCCAAGATACTGCCTGGGCGGATAGGGAGGTAAACACTGAAGCTTTCTTT.

The chain couples TRBV5-4 to TRBJ1-3, with 8 bases aligning to TRBD1. The CDR3 spans 17 residues. Germline values: CDR1 SGHNT, CDR2 YYREEE (reference sequence). Trimming cost V 5 bases and J 4 bases; bases outside gene matches: 14. The CDR3 reads CASSSGGANFAGNTIYF. The CDR3 nucleotides are TGTGCCAGCAGTTCAGGGGGCGCGAATTTCGCCGGAAACACCATATATTTT.